This TCR beta chain was profiled in a study of T-cell memory formation after mild COVID-19. After 5'RACE with constant-segment primers, TCR alpha and TCR beta cDNA libraries carrying sample barcodes and UMIs were obtained. Using its own MiXCR run on the 5' RACE reads, TCRdb lists one record per CDR3 protein. There are 550,000 to 650,000 distinct CDR3 sequences in the sample; 17% occur only once, and about 8.6% lies in the top ten. This CDR3 comprises 15 residues. V gave up 1 base and J gave up 3 bases, with 10 bases separating them. CDR1 and CDR2 (germline): LGHDT, YNNKEL (reference sequence). Study-wide findings and caveats: Confirmation was lacking for SARS-CoV-2 specificity of second-wave clones that peaked on day 37. Whereas later expanders leaned CD4+, clones contracting day 15 to 85 showed a balanced CD4/CD8 makeup.

In regard to this clonotype: What it recognizes is unknown. A much larger clone lies a single base off, so this may be a read error.

The chain links TRBV3-1 to TRBJ1-5; a weak D match, TRBD1 (6 bases). The TCR comes from an adult woman who had mild COVID-19 (a few samples of this study predate the infection). Cell type and time point are not known. Material: PBMCs or a T cell subset sorted from them (not recorded which). In nucleotides, the CDR3 is TGTGCCAGCAGCCAAGGCGGGGGGGCCAATCAGCCCCAGCATTTT. Translation gives CASSQGGGANQPQHF.